This is a list of T cell receptor beta chains from one sample in a study of blood T cell repertoires in COVID-19. The protocol was immunoSEQ multiplex PCR, while the TCRdb copy is restricted to in-frame clones and leaves out a portion. The profile shows 70,000 or so clones, 79% of them singletons. The sequenced sample was peripheral blood. The source of these receptors is a man between 60 and 75 years old with acute or convalescent COVID-19. Both conserved end residues are part of each CDR3. The order of the fields is D gene, clone size, J gene, V gene, CDR3 protein, CDR3 DNA. A D gene is named only where the DNA matches it firmly. Not every row has a clone size; where given, it reads once, few, many or a size class.

. . TRBJ2-7 TRBV6-5 CASRSHSGSYEQYF TGTGCCAGCAGATCCCATTCGGGCTCCTACGAGCAGTACTTC
TRBD1 . TRBJ2-5 TRBV7-9 CASSHRGFQETQYF TGTGCCAGCAGCCACAGGGGTTTCCAAGAGACCCAGTACTTC
TRBD1 few TRBJ2-7 TRBV5-6 CASSPGTGVREQYF TGTGCCAGCAGCCCCGGGACAGGGGTGCGGGAGCAGTACTTC
. . TRBJ1-3 TRBV18 CASSPQAGIPDYTIYF TGTGCCAGCTCACCACAGGCCGGGATCCCGGATTACACCATATATTTT
. . TRBJ1-3 TRBV6-5 CASRNSYNSGNTIYF TGTGCCAGCAGGAACAGTTACAACTCTGGAAACACCATATATTTT
TRBD2 . TRBJ2-3 TRBV5-4 CASSPAGGHQDTQYF TGTGCCAGCAGCCCAGCGGGGGGGCATCAAGATACGCAGTATTTT
. . TRBJ2-1 TRBV10-2 CASQGLAEYNEQFF TGCGCCAGCCAGGGGCTAGCGGAATACAATGAGCAGTTCTTC
. . TRBJ1-5 TRBV28 CASSKQVYSNQPQHF TGTGCCAGCAGTAAACAGGTATATAGCAATCAGCCCCAGCATTTT
TRBD1 . TRBJ1-1 TRBV4-3 CASSQRLGQGNTEAFF TGCGCCAGCAGCCAAAGATTAGGACAGGGGAACACTGAAGCTTTCTTT
TRBD1 . TRBJ1-4 TRBV4-3 CASSQEGTGKREKLFF TGCGCCAGCAGCCAAGAGGGGACAGGGAAGCGGGAAAAACTGTTTTTT
. . TRBJ2-5 TRBV4-1 CASSQDRGAALETQYF TGCGCCAGCAGCCAAGACCGGGGGGCAGCACTAGAGACCCAGTACTTC
TRBD1 . TRBJ2-7 TRBV10-1 CASCGGQGANEQYF TGCGCCAGCTGTGGGGGCCAGGGGGCTAACGAGCAGTACTTC
. . TRBJ1-2 TRBV29-1 CSVDSSPGYTF TGCAGCGTTGACAGTTCCCCCGGCTACACCTTC
. few TRBJ1-5 TRBV18 CASSPPIVTPHLGAGVGNQPQHF TGTGCCAGCTCACCACCAATCGTGACCCCCCACCTAGGGGCAGGGGTCGGCAATCAGCCCCAGCATTTT
TRBD2 . TRBJ2-2 TRBV5-1 CASQPLAGGNTGELFF TGCGCCAGCCAACCCCTAGCGGGGGGAAACACCGGGGAGCTGTTTTTT
TRBD1 once TRBJ2-4 TRBV19 CASSMAVRGLGNIQYF TGTGCCAGTAGTATGGCGGTCAGGGGGCTGGGAAACATTCAGTACTTC
. . TRBJ2-2 TRBV30 CAWSPVSNTGELFF TGTGCCTGGAGTCCGGTTTCCAACACCGGGGAGCTGTTTTTT
. . TRBJ1-2 TRBV4-1 CASSQEPGIRYGYTF TGCGCCAGCAGCCAAGAACCAGGGATTAGGTATGGCTACACCTTC